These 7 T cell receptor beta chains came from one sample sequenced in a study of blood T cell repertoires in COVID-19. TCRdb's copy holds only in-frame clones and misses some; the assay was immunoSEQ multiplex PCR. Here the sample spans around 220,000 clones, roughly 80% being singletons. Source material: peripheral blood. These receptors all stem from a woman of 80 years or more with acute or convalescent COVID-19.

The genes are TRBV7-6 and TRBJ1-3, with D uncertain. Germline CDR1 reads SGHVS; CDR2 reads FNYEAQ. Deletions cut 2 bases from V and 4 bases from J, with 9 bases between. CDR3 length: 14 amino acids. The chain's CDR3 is CASSLSGSGNTIYF. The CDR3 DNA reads TGTGCCAGCAGCTTATCGGGGTCCGGAAACACCATATATTTT.

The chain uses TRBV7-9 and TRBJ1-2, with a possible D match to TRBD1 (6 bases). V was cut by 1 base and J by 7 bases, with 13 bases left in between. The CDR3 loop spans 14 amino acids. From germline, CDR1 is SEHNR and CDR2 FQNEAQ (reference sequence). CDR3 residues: CASSLELQGGGYTF. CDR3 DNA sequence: TGTGCCAGCAGCTTAGAACTACAGGGTGGTGGCTACACCTTC.

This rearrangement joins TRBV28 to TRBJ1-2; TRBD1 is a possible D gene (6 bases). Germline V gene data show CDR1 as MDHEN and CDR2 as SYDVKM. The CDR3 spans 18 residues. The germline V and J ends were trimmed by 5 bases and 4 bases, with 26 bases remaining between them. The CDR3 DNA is TGTGCCAGCAGTCCTCCGAGGAGGTCGACAGGAGCCGCCTATGGCTACACCTTC. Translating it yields CASSPPRRSTGAAYGYTF.

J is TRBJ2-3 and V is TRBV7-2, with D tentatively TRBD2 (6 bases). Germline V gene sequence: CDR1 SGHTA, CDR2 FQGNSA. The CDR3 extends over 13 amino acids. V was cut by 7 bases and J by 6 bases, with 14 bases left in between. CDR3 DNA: TGTGCCAGCACCTCGGGACTTGTGGATACGCAGTATTTT. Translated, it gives CASTSGLVDTQYF.

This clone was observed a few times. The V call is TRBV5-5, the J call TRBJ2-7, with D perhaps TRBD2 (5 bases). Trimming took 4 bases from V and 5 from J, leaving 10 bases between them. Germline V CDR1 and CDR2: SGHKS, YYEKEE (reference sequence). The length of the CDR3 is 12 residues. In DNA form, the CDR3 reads TGTGCCAGCAGCGGCACTAGTAACGAGCAGTACTTC. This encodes CASSGTSNEQYF. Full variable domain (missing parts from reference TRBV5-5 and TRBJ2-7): DAGVTQSPTHLIKTRGQQVTLRCSPISGHKSVSWYQQVLGQGPQFIFQYYEKEERGRGNFPDRFSARQFPNYSSELNVNALLLGDSALYLCASSGTSNEQYFGPGTRLTVT.

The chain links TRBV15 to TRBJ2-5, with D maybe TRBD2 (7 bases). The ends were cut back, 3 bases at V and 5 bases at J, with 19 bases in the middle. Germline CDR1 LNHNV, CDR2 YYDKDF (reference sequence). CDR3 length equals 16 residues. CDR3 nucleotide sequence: TGTGCCACCAGCAGTGGCGGGGGAACAGGGTCCGAGACCCAGTACTTC. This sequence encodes CATSSGGGTGSETQYF.

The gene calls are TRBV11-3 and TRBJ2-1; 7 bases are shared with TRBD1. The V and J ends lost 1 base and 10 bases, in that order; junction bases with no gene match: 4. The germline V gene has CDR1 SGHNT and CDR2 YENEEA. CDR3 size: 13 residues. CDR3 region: CASSLVTDREQFF. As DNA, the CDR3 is TGTGCCAGCAGCTTAGTGACGGACAGGGAGCAGTTCTTC. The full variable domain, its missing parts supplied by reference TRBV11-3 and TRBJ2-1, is EAGVVQSPRYKIIEKKQPVAFWCNPISGHNTLYWYLQNLGQGPELLIRYENEEAVDDSQLPKDRFSAERLKGVDSTLKIQPAELGDSAVYLCASSLVTDREQFFGPGTRLTVL.